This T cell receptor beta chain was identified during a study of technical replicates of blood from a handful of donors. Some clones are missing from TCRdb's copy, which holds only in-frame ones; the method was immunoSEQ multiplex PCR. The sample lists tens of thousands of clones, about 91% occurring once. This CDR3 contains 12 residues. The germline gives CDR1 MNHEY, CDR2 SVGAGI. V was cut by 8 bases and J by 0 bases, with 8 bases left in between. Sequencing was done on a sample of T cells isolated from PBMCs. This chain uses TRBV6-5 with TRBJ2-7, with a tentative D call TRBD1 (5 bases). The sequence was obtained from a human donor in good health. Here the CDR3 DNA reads TGTGCCAGCTCAGGGTTCTCCTACGAGCAGTACTTC. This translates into CASSGFSYEQYF.